The subject of this entry is one T cell receptor beta chain. V dropped 5 bases and J dropped 5 bases, with 16 bases sitting between them. Germline V CDR1 and CDR2: SGHNT, YENEEA. The CDR3 covers 15 residues. In the original analysis: Reference gene primers were amplified, and this amplification served to estimate nucleated cell counts. Produced via immunoSEQ multiplex PCR; TCRdb's table is partial and in-frame only. That table supplies the V and J calls and clone size; D and trimming were determined from the DNA. The repertoire consists of 80,000 to 90,000 clones, with around 85% occurring once and the leading ten covering more than 12%. These data come from a study of blood T cell repertoires in COVID-19. Overall study: PBMCs, B-cell-depleted T cells, or T cells were the source of the cDNA or gDNA that made up the material.

The chain has TRBV11-3 and TRBJ2-1; possibly TRBD1 for D (6 bases). Sequencing was performed on peripheral blood. The clonotype comes from a woman in her sixties or seventies with acute or convalescent COVID-19. CDR3: CASSHRDKEDNEQFF. Here the CDR3 DNA reads TGTGCCAGCAGCCACCGGGACAAAGAGGACAATGAGCAGTTCTTC.